The clone carrying this T cell receptor (beta chain) was detected only a few times. Its antigen is as yet unknown. The library came from three nested PCR rounds adapted from ARM-PCR protocols. TCRdb itself ran the multiplex PCR reads through MiXCR, one entry per CDR3 protein. The sample lists 90,000 to 110,000 distinct CDR3 sequences, around 57% occurring once. This record comes from a study of tumor and adjacent non-tumor tissue in lung cancer. Study details: Histology: 11 to 13 adenocarcinoma, a couple of squamous cell carcinoma, 1 small cell lung cancer. Study conclusions and caveats: Tumor repertoires had a smaller top 100 clone share than normal lung. Tumor tissue had significantly higher TCR diversity than normal lung.

The germline V and J ends were trimmed by 1 base and 4 bases, with 8 bases remaining between them. This CDR3 has 15 residues. CDR1 and CDR2 from the germline V gene are SGHDN and FVKESK. RNA was extracted from bulk tissue without any cell sorting. More than 3 cm separated this lung sample from the edge of the tumor. The chain couples TRBV14 to TRBJ2-6, with no clear D. The sequence was obtained from a man aged 60 to 75 with non-small cell lung cancer. The sample taken for sequencing was distant non-tumor lung tissue. The CDR3 is CASSQAVGGANVLTF. The CDR3 DNA is TGTGCCAGCAGCCAAGCCGTAGGCGGGGCCAACGTCCTGACTTTC.